The source of this T cell receptor beta chain is a study of shared clonotypes between healthy human individuals. Study at large: CD4 naive cells filled three plates per donor, CD4 memory three, CD8 naive two and CD8 memory one.

This CDR3 has 14 amino acids. V lost 4 bases and J 2 bases, leaving 10 bases between the germline ends. CDR1 is SGHVS, CDR2 FNYEAQ, per germline. Clones were sequenced by immunoSEQ multiplex PCR, and TCRdb holds only the in-frame ones, with some missing. Of around 1.9 million clones listed, approximately 94% were seen once; the top ten hold around 1.7%. CD8 cells classed as naive were CD45RO-negative and positively selected for CCR7, excluding terminally differentiated effector memory CD45RA+ cells. Source material: naive CD8+ T cells from PBMCs. The genes are TRBV7-6 and TRBJ2-3, with D perhaps TRBD1 (6 bases). The clonotype comes from a man younger than 35 in good health. Some clones in this sample may be carry-over from other donors' samples. CDR3 coding DNA: TGTGCCAGCAGCTCGGACAGTTTCACAGATACGCAGTATTTT. It specifies CASSSDSFTDTQYF.